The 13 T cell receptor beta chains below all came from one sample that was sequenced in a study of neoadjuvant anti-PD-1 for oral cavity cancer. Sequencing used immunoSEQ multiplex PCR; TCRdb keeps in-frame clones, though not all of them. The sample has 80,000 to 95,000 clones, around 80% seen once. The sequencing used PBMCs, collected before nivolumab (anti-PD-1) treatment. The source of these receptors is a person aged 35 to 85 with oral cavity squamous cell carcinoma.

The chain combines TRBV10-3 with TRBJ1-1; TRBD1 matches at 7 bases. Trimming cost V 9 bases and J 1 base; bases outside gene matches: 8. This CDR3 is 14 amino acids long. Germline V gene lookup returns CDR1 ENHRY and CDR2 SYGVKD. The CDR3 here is CAIGPGTANTEAFF. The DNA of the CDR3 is TGTGCCATAGGACCCGGGACAGCGAACACTGAAGCTTTCTTT.

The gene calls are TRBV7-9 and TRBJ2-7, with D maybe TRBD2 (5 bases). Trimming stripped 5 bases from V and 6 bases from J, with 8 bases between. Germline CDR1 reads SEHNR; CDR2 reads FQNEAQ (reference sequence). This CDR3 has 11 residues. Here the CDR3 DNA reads TGTGCCAGCAGCCCCGGGATCGAGCAGTACTTC. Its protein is CASSPGIEQYF.

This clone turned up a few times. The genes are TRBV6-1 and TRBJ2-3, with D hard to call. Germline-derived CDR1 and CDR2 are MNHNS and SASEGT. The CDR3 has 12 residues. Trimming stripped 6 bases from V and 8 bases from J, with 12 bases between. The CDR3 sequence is CASSSLAPTQYF. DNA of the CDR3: TGTGCCAGCAGCTCATTGGCCCCTACGCAGTATTTT.

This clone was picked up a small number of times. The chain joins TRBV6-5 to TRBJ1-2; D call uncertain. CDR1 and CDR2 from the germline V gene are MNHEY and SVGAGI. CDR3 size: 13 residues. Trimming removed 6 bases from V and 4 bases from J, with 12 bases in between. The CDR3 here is CASSETRLYGYTF. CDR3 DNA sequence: TGTGCCAGCAGCGAGACAAGACTCTATGGCTACACCTTC.

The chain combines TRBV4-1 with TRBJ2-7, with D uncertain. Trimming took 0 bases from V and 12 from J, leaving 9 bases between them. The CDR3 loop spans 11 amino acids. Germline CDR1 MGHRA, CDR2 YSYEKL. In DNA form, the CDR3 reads TGCGCCAGCAGCCAAGATGGGTGGCTGTACTTC. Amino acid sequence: CASSQDGWLYF.

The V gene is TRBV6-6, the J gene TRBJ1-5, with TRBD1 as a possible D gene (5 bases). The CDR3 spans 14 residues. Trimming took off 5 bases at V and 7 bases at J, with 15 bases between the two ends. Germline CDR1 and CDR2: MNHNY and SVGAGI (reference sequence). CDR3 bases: TGTGCCAGCAGTGCCGACCGGGGGAACCAGCCCCAGCATTTT. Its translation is CASSADRGNQPQHF.

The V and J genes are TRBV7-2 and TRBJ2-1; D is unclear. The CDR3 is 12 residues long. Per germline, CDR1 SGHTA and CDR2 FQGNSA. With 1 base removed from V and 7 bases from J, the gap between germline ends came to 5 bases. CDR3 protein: CASSLGWNEQFF. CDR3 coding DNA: TGTGCCAGCAGCTTAGGTTGGAATGAGCAGTTCTTC.

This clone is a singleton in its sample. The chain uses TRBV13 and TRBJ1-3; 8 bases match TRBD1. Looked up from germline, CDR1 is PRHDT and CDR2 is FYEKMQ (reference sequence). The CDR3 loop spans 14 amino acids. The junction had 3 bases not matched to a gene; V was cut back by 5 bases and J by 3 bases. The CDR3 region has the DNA TGTGCCAGCAGCCTCGACAGGGGTGGAAACACCATATATTTT. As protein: CASSLDRGGNTIYF.

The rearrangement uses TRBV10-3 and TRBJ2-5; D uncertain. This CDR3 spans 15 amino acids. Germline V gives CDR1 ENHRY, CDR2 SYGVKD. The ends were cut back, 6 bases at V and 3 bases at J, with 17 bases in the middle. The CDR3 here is CAIRVDRSREETQYF. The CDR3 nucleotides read TGTGCCATCAGAGTCGATCGCTCAAGGGAAGAGACCCAGTACTTC.

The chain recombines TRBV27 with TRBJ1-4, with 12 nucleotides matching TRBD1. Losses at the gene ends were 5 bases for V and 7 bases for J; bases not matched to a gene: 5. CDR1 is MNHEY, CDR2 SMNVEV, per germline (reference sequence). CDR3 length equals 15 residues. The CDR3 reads CASSPGTGGSEKLFF. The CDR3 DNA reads TGTGCCAGCAGTCCAGGGACAGGGGGCAGTGAAAAACTGTTTTTT.

The CDR3 is CASSSGRLAGTDTQYF. For the CDR3, the DNA is TGTGCCAGCAGCTCCGGGCGACTAGCGGGCACAGATACGCAGTATTTT. The chain recombines TRBV13 with TRBJ2-3, with 9 bases aligning to TRBD2. Germline CDR1 and CDR2: PRHDT and FYEKMQ (reference sequence). This CDR3 is built from 16 residues. The ends lost 4 bases at V and 1 base at J; junction bases unmatched: 6.

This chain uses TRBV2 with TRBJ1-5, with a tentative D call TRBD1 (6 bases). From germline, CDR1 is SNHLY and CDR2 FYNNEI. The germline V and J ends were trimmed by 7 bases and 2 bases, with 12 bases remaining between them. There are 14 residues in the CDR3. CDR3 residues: CASTTGQGNQPQHF. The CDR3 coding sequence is TGTGCCAGCACGACAGGACAAGGCAATCAGCCCCAGCATTTT.

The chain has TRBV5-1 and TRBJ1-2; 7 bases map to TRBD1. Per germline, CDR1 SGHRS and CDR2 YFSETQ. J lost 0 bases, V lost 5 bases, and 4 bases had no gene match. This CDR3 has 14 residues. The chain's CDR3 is CASSGTVANYGYTF. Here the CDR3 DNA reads TGCGCCAGCAGTGGGACAGTAGCTAACTATGGCTACACCTTC. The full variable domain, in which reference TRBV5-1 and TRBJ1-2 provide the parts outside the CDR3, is KAGVTQTPRYLIKTRGQQVTLSCSPISGHRSVSWYQQTPGQGLQFLFEYFSETQRNKGNFPGRFSGRQFSNSRSEMNVSTLELGDSALYLCASSGTVANYGYTFGSGTRLTVV.